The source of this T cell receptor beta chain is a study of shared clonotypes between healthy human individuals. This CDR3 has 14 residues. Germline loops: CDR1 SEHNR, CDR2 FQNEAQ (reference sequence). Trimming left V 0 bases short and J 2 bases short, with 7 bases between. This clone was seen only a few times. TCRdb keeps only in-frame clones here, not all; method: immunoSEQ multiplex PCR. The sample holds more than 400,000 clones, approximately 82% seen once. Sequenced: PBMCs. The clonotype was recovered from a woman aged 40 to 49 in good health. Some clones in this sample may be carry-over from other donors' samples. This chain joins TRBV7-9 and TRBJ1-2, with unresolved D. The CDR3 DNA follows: TGTGCCAGCAGCTTAGCGGTACAGAACTATGGCTACACCTTC. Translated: CASSLAVQNYGYTF.